Listed below are T cell receptor beta chains from one sample, sequenced in a study of cytomegalovirus exposure and HLA in healthy donors. Libraries were prepared by immunoSEQ multiplex PCR; TCRdb keeps only in-frame clonotypes and omits some of them. The sample lists 150,000 to 200,000 clones; about 90% were seen once. The sequenced sample consisted of PBMCs. The receptors come from a girl under two years old in good health and CMV-seronegative. The CDR3 runs from the conserved cysteine through the conserved F or W. The D gene is left open where the match is weak.

TRBV5-1	TRBD2	TRBJ2-1	CASSLVGARENEQFF	TGCGCCAGCAGCTTGGTTGGGGCGCGGGAGAATGAGCAGTTCTTC
TRBV19	NA	TRBJ2-7	CASSFGQWSYEQYF	TGTGCCAGTAGTTTCGGTCAATGGTCCTACGAGCAGTACTTC
TRBV20-1	TRBD1	TRBJ1-1	CSGQGTTEAFF	TGCAGCGGACAGGGAACCACTGAAGCTTTCTTT
TRBV5-1	TRBD1	TRBJ2-1	CASSLDPLGQGFRNEQFF	TGCGCCAGCAGCTTGGATCCTCTGGGACAGGGTTTTAGGAATGAGCAGTTCTTC
TRBV2	NA	TRBJ1-1	CASSGEKNTEAFF	TGTGCCAGCAGTGGTGAGAAGAACACTGAAGCTTTCTTT
TRBV30	NA	TRBJ2-1	CAWSARRWGEQFF	TGTGCCTGGAGTGCCCGGAGGTGGGGTGAGCAGTTCTTC
TRBV9	NA	TRBJ2-1	CASSAQGRPGNEQFF	TGTGCCAGCAGCGCCCAAGGGAGGCCGGGTAATGAGCAGTTCTTC
TRBV30	TRBD2	TRBJ2-7	CAWRLTAGITYEQYF	TGTGCCTGGAGGCTAACAGCGGGAATTACCTACGAGCAGTACTTC
TRBV5-4	NA	TRBJ2-2	CASSSGFFTGELFF	TGTGCCAGCAGCTCGGGGTTCTTCACCGGGGAGCTGTTTTTT
TRBV5-4	TRBD2	TRBJ2-7	CASSLGSGRAFDEQYF	TGTGCCAGCAGCTTGGGAAGCGGGAGGGCCTTTGACGAGCAGTACTTC